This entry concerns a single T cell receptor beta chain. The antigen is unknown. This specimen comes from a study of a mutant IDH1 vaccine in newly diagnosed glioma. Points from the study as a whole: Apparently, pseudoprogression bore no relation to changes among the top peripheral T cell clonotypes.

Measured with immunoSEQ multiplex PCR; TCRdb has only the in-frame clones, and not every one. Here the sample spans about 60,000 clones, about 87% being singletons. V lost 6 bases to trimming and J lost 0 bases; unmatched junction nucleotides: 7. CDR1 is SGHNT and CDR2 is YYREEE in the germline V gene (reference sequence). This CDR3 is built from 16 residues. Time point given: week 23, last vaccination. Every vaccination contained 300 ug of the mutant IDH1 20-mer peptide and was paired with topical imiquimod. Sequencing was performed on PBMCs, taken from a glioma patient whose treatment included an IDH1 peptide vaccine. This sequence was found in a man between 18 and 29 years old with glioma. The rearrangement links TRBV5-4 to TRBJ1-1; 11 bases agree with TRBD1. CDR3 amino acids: CASNTRTGGLNTEAFF. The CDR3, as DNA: TGTGCCAGCAACACGAGGACAGGGGGCTTGAACACTGAAGCTTTCTTT.